This entry features one T cell receptor (beta chain) sequence. The antigen is not known. RNA transcripts were the template, and TCR beta CDR3 regions were amplified from them. RT-PCR in the first round used HTBI primers; a second-round multiplex PCR followed. In TCRdb, the multiplex PCR reads were re-called with MiXCR into one record per CDR3 protein. The sample has approximately 640,000 distinct CDR3 sequences, about two fifths seen once. Pregnant or lactating patients and those with other autoimmune diseases or uncontrolled infections were excluded. The data were taken from a study of Graves' ophthalmopathy and Graves' hyperthyroidism. Study observations and caveats: Blood also contained most of the expanded thyroid clonotypes above 0.001 frequency. A roughly 84% specificity and about 90% sensitivity were achieved by a 13-signature model that separated ophthalmopathy from stable hyperthyroidism.

The V gene's germline CDR1 is SQVTM and CDR2 ANQGSEA. The CDR3 length is 12 residues. V lost 8 bases and J lost 4, with 14 bases in between. The clonotype was recovered from an adult man with Graves' ophthalmopathy. The sample was peripheral blood. The chain carries TRBV29-1 and TRBJ2-5, with a tentative D call TRBD1 (5 bases). In DNA, the CDR3 is TGCAGCTTGCTTCGTGGGGCAGAGACCCAGTACTTC. Its translation: CSLLRGAETQYF.